This T cell receptor (beta chain) was found in a study of control samples from healthy donors and cancer patients. Method: immunoSEQ multiplex PCR; TCRdb's copy keeps in-frame clones and lacks some. Of about 130,000 clones listed, 92% are singletons. Germline CDR1 GTSNPN, CDR2 SVGIG (reference sequence). Trimming removed 0 bases from V and 0 bases from J, with 9 bases in between. The CDR3 has 14 amino acids. The V call is TRBV30, the J call TRBJ2-7; either TRBD1 or TRBD2 may supply D (5 bases each). Sequences were obtained from blood. The TCR was taken from a woman between 50 and 59 years old in good health. The CDR3 DNA reads TGTGCCTGGAGTGTAGGGACGGGCTCCTACGAGCAGTACTTC. It translates to CAWSVGTGSYEQYF.